This is a list of T cell receptor beta chains from one sample in a study of CD8+CD57+ T cells in acquired aplastic anemia. TCRdb fed the reads into MiXCR, producing one record per CDR3 protein. The table lists more than 150,000 distinct CDR3 sequences, roughly half of them singletons. Material: sorted CD4+, CD8+, or CD8+CD57+ T cells (not recorded which) from PBMCs. These receptors all come from a human donor in good health. Each CDR3 is given with its conserved first and last residue. Each record gives: V gene, J gene, CDR3 protein.

v_gene: TRBV15
j_gene: TRBJ2-5
CDR3aa: CATSRRGAETQYF

v_gene: TRBV19
j_gene: TRBJ1-3
CDR3aa: CASGSSGNTIYF

v_gene: TRBV15
j_gene: TRBJ1-1
CDR3aa: CATSRILPNTEAFF

v_gene: TRBV7-3
j_gene: TRBJ1-2
CDR3aa: CASSLRGQGALPNTYGGYTF

v_gene: TRBV15
j_gene: TRBJ2-3
CDR3aa: CATSRDLWGVPSTDTQYF

v_gene: TRBV20-1
j_gene: TRBJ1-2
CDR3aa: CSADSRDGANYGYTF

v_gene: TRBV11-1
j_gene: TRBJ1-2
CDR3aa: CASSSRGGKGSYGYTF

v_gene: TRBV11-2
j_gene: TRBJ2-7
CDR3aa: CASSLDNGRTYEQYF

v_gene: TRBV9
j_gene: TRBJ1-5
CDR3aa: CASGVEGGYQPQHF

v_gene: TRBV11-3
j_gene: TRBJ2-1
CDR3aa: CASSIRLVGNEQFF

v_gene: TRBV4-1
j_gene: TRBJ1-5
CDR3aa: CASSQRQGNQPQHF

v_gene: TRBV5-4
j_gene: TRBJ1-1
CDR3aa: CASSSGQGWQTEAFF

v_gene: TRBV18
j_gene: TRBJ2-7
CDR3aa: CASRDSLTSYEQYF

v_gene: TRBV19
j_gene: TRBJ1-2
CDR3aa: CASSIDLGQLYGYTF

v_gene: TRBV20-1
j_gene: TRBJ2-7
CDR3aa: CSALAVQQYF

v_gene: TRBV20-1
j_gene: TRBJ2-1
CDR3aa: CSARDGSGRAYNEQFF

v_gene: TRBV7-2
j_gene: TRBJ2-7
CDR3aa: CASSSVIGDYEQYF

v_gene: TRBV6-1
j_gene: TRBJ2-5
CDR3aa: CASSEFPVTGQETQYF

v_gene: TRBV10-1
j_gene: TRBJ1-1
CDR3aa: CASSVGGITEAFF

v_gene: TRBV20-1
j_gene: TRBJ2-5
CDR3aa: CSASLAGDPKGTQYF

v_gene: TRBV12-3/TRBV12-4
j_gene: TRBJ1-5
CDR3aa: CASARGEGSNQPQHF

v_gene: TRBV2
j_gene: TRBJ2-7
CDR3aa: CASSVRGPYELYF

v_gene: TRBV18
j_gene: TRBJ1-3
CDR3aa: CASSPTTGIGSGNTIYF

v_gene: TRBV6-2/TRBV6-3
j_gene: TRBJ2-1
CDR3aa: CASSRGRLWEQFF

v_gene: TRBV5-1
j_gene: TRBJ2-1
CDR3aa: CASSLAWTGTSYNEQFF

v_gene: TRBV12-3/TRBV12-4
j_gene: TRBJ2-1
CDR3aa: CASSLLAGSYNEQFF

v_gene: TRBV5-6
j_gene: TRBJ2-5
CDR3aa: CASSPGQGRTQYF

v_gene: TRBV6-1
j_gene: TRBJ2-7
CDR3aa: CASSDGRTLDEQYF

v_gene: TRBV24-1
j_gene: TRBJ2-1
CDR3aa: CATGLETPPPYNEQFF

v_gene: TRBV10-3
j_gene: TRBJ2-7
CDR3aa: CAISLAGGTSYEQYF

v_gene: TRBV19
j_gene: TRBJ1-4
CDR3aa: CASSFRTGAITTNEKLFF

v_gene: TRBV5-4
j_gene: TRBJ1-1
CDR3aa: CASNLGVTEAFF

v_gene: TRBV4-1
j_gene: TRBJ2-7
CDR3aa: CASSQDNQGTYEQYF

v_gene: TRBV15
j_gene: TRBJ2-7
CDR3aa: CATSREGIPYEQYF

v_gene: TRBV10-3
j_gene: TRBJ1-2
CDR3aa: CAINPGQQGYGYTF

v_gene: TRBV2
j_gene: TRBJ1-2
CDR3aa: CASSLPGRRGYGYTF

v_gene: TRBV25-1
j_gene: TRBJ2-3
CDR3aa: CASSESPGLAEITDTQYF

v_gene: TRBV25-1
j_gene: TRBJ1-4
CDR3aa: CASSPGTGNEKLFF

v_gene: TRBV7-3
j_gene: TRBJ2-3
CDR3aa: CASSFRGTADTQYF

v_gene: TRBV7-8
j_gene: TRBJ1-1
CDR3aa: CASSLGVATEAFF

v_gene: TRBV20-1
j_gene: TRBJ1-1
CDR3aa: CSATQGADTEAFF

v_gene: TRBV26
j_gene: TRBJ2-1
CDR3aa: CASTRTIGDSYNEQFF

v_gene: TRBV10-1
j_gene: TRBJ2-7
CDR3aa: CASLGRGTCEQYF

v_gene: TRBV15
j_gene: TRBJ2-7
CDR3aa: CATSSYSGATSEQYF